The entry below describes one T cell receptor (beta chain). From germline, CDR1 is SGHRS and CDR2 YFSETQ. This CDR3 contains 15 residues. The V and J ends lost 8 bases and 2 bases, in that order; junction bases with no gene match: 10. TCRdb's copy holds only in-frame clones and misses some; the assay was immunoSEQ multiplex PCR. There are about 65,000 clones in the sample; more than 80% occur only once, and roughly 1.9% lies in the top ten. These data belong to a study of OX40 agonist ivuxolimab in advanced cancers. On the study more broadly: Ivuxolimab, an antibody acting as an agonist of OX40 (CD134), was used to treat patients.

The sample consisted of CD4+ or CD8+ T cells sorted from blood, taken in a trial of the OX40 agonist ivuxolimab. This sequence originates from an adult with an advanced solid tumor such as melanoma, head and neck, liver or kidney cancer. J is TRBJ2-7 and V is TRBV5-1; 10 positions match TRBD2. CDR3 loop: CASTPGLAQPYEQYF. CDR3 in DNA: TGCGCCAGTACACCGGGACTAGCGCAACCCTACGAGCAGTACTTC.